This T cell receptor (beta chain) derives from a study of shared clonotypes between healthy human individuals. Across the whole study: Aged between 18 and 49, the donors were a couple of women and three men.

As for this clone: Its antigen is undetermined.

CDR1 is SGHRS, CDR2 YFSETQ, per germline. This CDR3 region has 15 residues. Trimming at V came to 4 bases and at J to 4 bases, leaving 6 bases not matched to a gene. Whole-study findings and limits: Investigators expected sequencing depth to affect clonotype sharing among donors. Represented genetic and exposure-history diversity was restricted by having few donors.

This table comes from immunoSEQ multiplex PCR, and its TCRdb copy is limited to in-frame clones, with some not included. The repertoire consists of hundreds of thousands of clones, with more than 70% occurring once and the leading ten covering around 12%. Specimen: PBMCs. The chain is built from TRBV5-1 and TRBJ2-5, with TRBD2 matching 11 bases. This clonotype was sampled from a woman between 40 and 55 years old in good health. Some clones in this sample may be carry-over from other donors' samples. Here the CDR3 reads CASSPELAGVETQYF. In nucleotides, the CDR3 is TGCGCCAGCAGCCCAGAACTAGCGGGAGTAGAGACCCAGTACTTC. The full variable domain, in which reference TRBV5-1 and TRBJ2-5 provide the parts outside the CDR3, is KAGVTQTPRYLIKTRGQQVTLSCSPISGHRSVSWYQQTPGQGLQFLFEYFSETQRNKGNFPGRFSGRQFSNSRSEMNVSTLELGDSALYLCASSPELAGVETQYFGPGTRLLVL.